The 6 T cell receptor beta chains below all came from one sample that was sequenced in a study of blood T cell repertoires in COVID-19. Generated by immunoSEQ multiplex PCR, the TCRdb table keeps only in-frame clones and is missing some. The table includes approximately 200,000 clones, around four fifths detected once. The sample comprised peripheral blood. The receptor source for this set is a human donor with acute or convalescent COVID-19. The donor label of this sample is uncertain.

This chain links TRBV19 with TRBJ2-4; tentative D call: TRBD2 (5 bases). This CDR3 comprises 14 residues. V was shortened by 2 bases and J by 8 bases, with 13 bases between the two germline ends. Per the germline V gene, CDR1 is LNHDA and CDR2 is SQIVND (reference sequence). The CDR3 protein is CASSIRPLGDIQYF. In DNA, the CDR3 is TGTGCCAGTAGTATACGCCCCCTGGGAGACATTCAGTACTTC.

The DNA for the CDR3 is TGCGCCAGCAGCTTGGTGACTAGCGGGAACTCCTACAATGAGCAGTTCTTC. Residues: CASSLVTSGNSYNEQFF. The gene calls are TRBV5-1 and TRBJ2-1; the match to TRBD2 covers 11 bases. The CDR3 covers 17 residues. Germline CDR1 and CDR2: SGHRS and YFSETQ. After removal of 0 bases from V and 0 bases from J, the junction contained 2 bases not matched to a gene.

V usage is TRBV19 and J usage is TRBJ1-2; 7 nucleotides match TRBD1. With 1 base clipped from V and 3 bases from J, the junction kept 5 bases outside the gene matches. In germline, CDR1 is LNHDA, CDR2 SQIVND (reference sequence). This CDR3 contains 15 residues. The CDR3 loop is CASSIGGGDYYGYTF. The CDR3 DNA is TGTGCCAGTAGTATAGGAGGGGGCGACTACTATGGCTACACCTTC.

The chain has TRBV27 and TRBJ2-1, with 12 bases that match TRBD2. Germline CDR1 and CDR2: MNHEY and SMNVEV (reference sequence). Trimming cost V 8 bases and J 7 bases; bases outside gene matches: 3. This CDR3 comprises 13 residues. The CDR3 DNA follows: TGTGCCAGCCAGACTAGCGGGAGAAATGAGCAGTTCTTC. Protein sequence: CASQTSGRNEQFF.

The rearrangement joins TRBV19 to TRBJ2-5; TRBD2 is a possible D gene (7 bases). The CDR3 contains 16 residues. Germline V gives CDR1 LNHDA, CDR2 SQIVND (reference sequence). Trimming stripped 7 bases from V and 2 bases from J, with 20 bases between. The CDR3 sequence: CASKGGGLRGQETQYF. The CDR3, as DNA: TGTGCCAGTAAGGGGGGGGGATTGCGTGGGCAAGAGACCCAGTACTTC.

The J gene is TRBJ2-7, the V gene TRBV21-1; the table assigns TRBD2, which was not confirmed against the DNA. TRBV21-1 is a documented pseudogene. This CDR3 spans 19 amino acids. CDR3 region: CASSKGTTSGLPGSYEQYF. The CDR3 nucleotides are TGTGCCAGCAGCAAGGGGACGACTAGCGGGCTACCAGGCTCCTACGAGCAGTACTTC.